A selection of T cell receptor beta chains follows, all from one sample in a study of cytomegalovirus exposure and HLA in healthy donors. Here immunoSEQ multiplex PCR was the method, and the copy in TCRdb shows in-frame clones only, minus some. The sample shows 200,000 or so clones, around 81% of them seen only once. The specimen was PBMCs. Receptors originate from a woman aged 18-30 years in good health and CMV-seropositive. CDR3s include the opening cysteine and the closing phenylalanine or tryptophan.

j_call | v_call | cdr3_aa
. | TRBV6-1 | CASIGTAFYEQYF
TRBJ1-1 | TRBV18 | CASSPQRGPEAFF
TRBJ1-4 | TRBV11-3 | CASSLQSNEKLFF
TRBJ2-7 | TRBV6-5 | CASRSQGAHEQYF
TRBJ1-1 | TRBV7-9 | CASDEGGWVMNTEAFF
TRBJ1-5 | TRBV6-6 | CASRSGTQINQPQHF
TRBJ2-5 | TRBV11-3 | CASSRIPTEGETQYF
TRBJ2-7 | TRBV2 | CASTWTNEQYF
TRBJ1-2 | TRBV6-1 | CASSDAPGYGYTF
TRBJ1-1 | TRBV5-1 | CASRPDPQGRTEAFF
TRBJ1-4 | TRBV7-2 | CASSLFYATNEKLFF
TRBJ2-2 | TRBV27 | CASTSLAGGLDGELFF
TRBJ1-2 | TRBV5-4 | CASSYTLDRGNGYTF
TRBJ2-3 | TRBV7-9 | CASSLGVGRGPSTDTQYF
TRBJ2-1 | TRBV4-2 | CASSQETGTGGNEQFF
TRBJ1-5 | TRBV7-2 | CASRTGYHQPQHF
TRBJ1-4 | TRBV4-1 | CASSQSGEEKLFF
TRBJ2-1 | TRBV9 | CASSVPGTSGGQQFF
TRBJ1-2 | TRBV23-1 | CASSQVQLEVSNYGYTF
TRBJ1-2 | TRBV21-1 | CASSEGGGSVVYGYTF
TRBJ2-2 | TRBV21-1 | CASSKDRGRAGELFF
TRBJ1-6 | TRBV18 | CASSPKQGMNSPLHF
TRBJ2-3 | TRBV4-2 | CASSQVLAGGDTQYF
TRBJ2-1 | TRBV4-1 | CASSQDTDRVINEQFF
TRBJ1-1 | TRBV5-1 | CASSLSGFTEAFF
TRBJ1-6 | TRBV30 | CACWRDRGNSPLHF
TRBJ2-5 | TRBV9 | CASSVVTGQETQYF